This TCR beta chain was profiled in a study of blood T cells in healthy people across ages. With each sample, at least 5 micrograms of total RNA were extracted. V lost 0 bases to trimming and J lost 4 bases; unmatched junction nucleotides: 15. From germline, CDR1 is DFQATT and CDR2 SNEGSKA (reference sequence). The CDR3 totals 17 residues. Note on this clonotype: The antigen is unknown.

Together with a sample-barcoded 5' primer, a J-beta primer mix was included in a second PCR lasting about 7 to 11 cycles. TCRdb reanalysed the 5' RACE reads using MiXCR and keeps one entry per CDR3 protein. The sample includes 700,000 to 950,000 distinct CDR3 sequences, about 42% of them seen just once. Regarding the study as a whole: The fall in TCR beta diversity per million T cells was roughly linear with age.

The sequencing input was blood. The receptor was derived from a woman in her sixties in good health. The chain uses TRBV20-1 and TRBJ2-7, with 7 nucleotides matching TRBD1. CDR3 amino acids: CSARDTGAELIPYEQYF. CDR3 nucleotides: TGCAGTGCTAGAGATACAGGGGCCGAACTCATTCCTTACGAGCAGTACTTC.